Listed below are T cell receptor beta chains from one sample, sequenced in a study of regulatory T cells in long-lasting Graves disease. TCRdb recomputed calls from the multiplex PCR reads with MiXCR, one row per CDR3 protein. The repertoire holds 550,000 to 700,000 distinct CDR3 sequences, with about 15% as singletons. These sequences were also reported in another study, on T cells in Graves' hyperthyroidism and ophthalmopathy.

The sample in question was peripheral blood mononuclear cells (PBMCs), obtained at new diagnosis, from a patient treated with antithyroid drugs. The source of these receptors is a young man with Graves disease. Each CDR3 is given with its conserved first and last residue. D genes are given only for firm matches.

J,D,V,CDR3
TRBJ2-3,-,TRBV5-1,CASSFGGVPDTQYF
TRBJ2-7,-,TRBV2,CASTLQGQQYSYEQYF
TRBJ2-1,TRBD2,TRBV10-2,CASRLGTRMANEQFF
TRBJ2-4,-,TRBV2,CASSELHPLAKNIQHF
TRBJ2-7,-,TRBV7-6,CASSLGAPGTPAYEQYF
TRBJ2-7,TRBD2,TRBV27,CASSYRGGEQYF
TRBJ2-4,TRBD2,TRBV12-5,CASGLGRTLSGRGKNIQYF
TRBJ2-1,-,TRBV10-3,CAISEVQGGEQFF
TRBJ2-4,-,TRBV6-1,CASSRQPIQGVAKNIQYF
TRBJ2-7,-,TRBV15,CATSREAPGQAFYEQYF
TRBJ1-2,-,TRBV5-4,CASSLSGLYGYTF
TRBJ2-1,TRBD2,TRBV5-1,CASSRTGVSSGSDEQFF
TRBJ2-3,-,TRBV6-5,CASSWDLYTDTQYF
TRBJ2-6,-,TRBV7-3,CASSRVGGANVLTF
TRBJ1-2,TRBD1,TRBV12-3/TRBV12-4,CASTQDRASGYTF
TRBJ1-5,TRBD1,TRBV12-3/TRBV12-4,CASSQWGTGGLHQPQHF
TRBJ2-7,TRBD1,TRBV29-1,CSVADRADGEQYF
TRBJ2-5,-,TRBV28,CASSTEAGRTQYF
TRBJ1-2,TRBD1,TRBV12-3/TRBV12-4,CASRSGQSNYGYTF
TRBJ2-1,-,TRBV5-5,CASTIGYNEQFF
-,-,TRBV20-1,CSASSSSSCEQYF
TRBJ2-5,-,TRBV27,CASSFKKGVQETQYF
TRBJ2-1,-,TRBV11-2,CASSSTLAFSYNEQFF
TRBJ1-2,-,TRBV9,CASSVEGVAGYTF
TRBJ1-1,TRBD1,TRBV7-8,CASSLALKGAVSTEAFF
TRBJ2-3,TRBD1,TRBV20-1,CSSRQGGTDTQYF
TRBJ2-1,-,TRBV5-5,CASSQLPYNEQFF
TRBJ2-3,-,TRBV19,CASSSETDTQYF
TRBJ2-2,TRBD2,TRBV5-5,CASSAAGEFGELFF
TRBJ2-5,TRBD2,TRBV5-1,CASATSGRTETQYF
TRBJ1-2,-,TRBV3-1,CASSQARGSNYGYTF
TRBJ1-2,-,TRBV3-1,CASSPGPGPNYGYTF
TRBJ2-7,-,TRBV12-3/TRBV12-4,CASSSYPKGQYEQYF
TRBJ1-1,TRBD1,TRBV5-6,CASRNQGVSEAFF
TRBJ2-1,-,TRBV9,CASSPLLSLYNEQFF
TRBJ2-1,-,TRBV29-1,CSVEDPLAIYNEQFF
TRBJ2-1,-,TRBV6-1,CASSHRATEQFF
TRBJ2-1,-,TRBV4-1,CASSRQVISSYNEQFF
TRBJ2-7,TRBD2,TRBV4-1,CASSQGASGRAYEQYF
TRBJ1-2,-,TRBV5-1,CASSWDLPGANYGYTF